This T cell receptor beta chain was profiled in a study of CD8 T cells in Susac syndrome. TEMRA cells underwent FACS enrichment and CD8+ and CD4+ T cells underwent negative isolation. The authors reverse transcribed roughly 0.5 to 1 ug RNA with random hexamers. TCRdb used MiXCR to reprocess the immunoSEQ multiplex PCR reads, holding one entry per CDR3 protein. The table lists 400,000 or so distinct CDR3 sequences, 75% to 90% of them singletons. This CDR3 has 15 residues. V was trimmed by 4 bases and J by 0 bases, leaving 12 bases between them. In germline, CDR1 is SEHNR, CDR2 FQNEAQ (reference sequence).

This rearrangement joins TRBV7-9 to TRBJ1-1; D remains ambiguous. This clonotype was obtained from a human donor with multiple sclerosis. What was sequenced was CD8+ T cells from PBMCs. CDR3 coding DNA: TGTGCCAGCAGCTCCCAAGGGTTCATGAACACTGAAGCTTTCTTT. It codes for CASSSQGFMNTEAFF.